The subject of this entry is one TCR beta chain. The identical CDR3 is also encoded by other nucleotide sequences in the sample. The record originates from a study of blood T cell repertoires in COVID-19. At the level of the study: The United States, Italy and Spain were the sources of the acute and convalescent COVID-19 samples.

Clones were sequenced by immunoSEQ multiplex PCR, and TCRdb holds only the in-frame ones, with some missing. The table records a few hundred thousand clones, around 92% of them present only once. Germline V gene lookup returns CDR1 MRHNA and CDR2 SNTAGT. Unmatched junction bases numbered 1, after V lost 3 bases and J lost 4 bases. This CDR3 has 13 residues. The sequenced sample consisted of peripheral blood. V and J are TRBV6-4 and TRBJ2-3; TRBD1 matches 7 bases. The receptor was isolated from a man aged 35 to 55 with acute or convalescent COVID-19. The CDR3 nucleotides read TGTGCCAGCAGTGATCAGGGGGCAGATACGCAGTATTTT. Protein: CASSDQGADTQYF.